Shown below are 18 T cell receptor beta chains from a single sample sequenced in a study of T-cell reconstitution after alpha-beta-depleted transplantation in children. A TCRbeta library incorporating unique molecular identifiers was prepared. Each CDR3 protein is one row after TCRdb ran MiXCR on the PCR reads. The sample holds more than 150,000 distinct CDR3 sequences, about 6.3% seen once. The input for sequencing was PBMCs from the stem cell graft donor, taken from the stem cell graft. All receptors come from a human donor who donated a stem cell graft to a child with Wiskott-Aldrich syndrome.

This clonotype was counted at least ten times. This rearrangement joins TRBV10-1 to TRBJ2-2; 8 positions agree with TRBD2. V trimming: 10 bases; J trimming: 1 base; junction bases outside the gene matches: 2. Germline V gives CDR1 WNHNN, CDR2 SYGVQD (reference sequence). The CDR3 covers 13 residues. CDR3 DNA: TGCGCCACCAGCGGGAGGAACACCGGGGAGCTGTTTTTT. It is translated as CATSGRNTGELFF.

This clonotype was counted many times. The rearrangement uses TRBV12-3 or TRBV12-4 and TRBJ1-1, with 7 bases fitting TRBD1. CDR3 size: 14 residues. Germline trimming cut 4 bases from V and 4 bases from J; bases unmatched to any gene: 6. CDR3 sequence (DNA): TGTGCCAGCAGTTCCGACAGGGCGGCCACTGAAGCTTTCTTT. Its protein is CASSSDRAATEAFF.

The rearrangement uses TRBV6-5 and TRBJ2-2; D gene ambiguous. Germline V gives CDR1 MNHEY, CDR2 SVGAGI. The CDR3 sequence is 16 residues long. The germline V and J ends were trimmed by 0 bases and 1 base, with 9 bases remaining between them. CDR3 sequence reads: CASSYSTHLNTGELFF. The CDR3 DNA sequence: TGTGCCAGCAGTTACTCGACACACCTGAACACCGGGGAGCTGTTTTTT.

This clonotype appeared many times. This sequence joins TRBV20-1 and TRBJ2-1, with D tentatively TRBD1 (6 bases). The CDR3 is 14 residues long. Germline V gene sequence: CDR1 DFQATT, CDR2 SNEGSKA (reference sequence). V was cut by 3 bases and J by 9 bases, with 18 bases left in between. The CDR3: CSARDSNEYLEQFF. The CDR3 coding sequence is TGCAGTGCTAGGGACAGCAATGAATACCTTGAGCAGTTCTTC.

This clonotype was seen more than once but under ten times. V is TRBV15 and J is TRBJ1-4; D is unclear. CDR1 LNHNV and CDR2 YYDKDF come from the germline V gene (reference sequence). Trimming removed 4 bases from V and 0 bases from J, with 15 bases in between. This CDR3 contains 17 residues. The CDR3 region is CATSKNSDAATNEKLFF. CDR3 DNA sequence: TGTGCCACCAGCAAAAACTCGGACGCTGCAACTAATGAAAAACTGTTTTTT. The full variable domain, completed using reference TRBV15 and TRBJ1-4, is DAMVIQNPRYQVTQFGKPVTLSCSQTLNHNVMYWYQQKSSQAPKLLFHYYDKDFNNEADTPDNFQSRRPNTSFCFLDIRSPGLGDTAMYLCATSKNSDAATNEKLFFGSGTQLSVL.

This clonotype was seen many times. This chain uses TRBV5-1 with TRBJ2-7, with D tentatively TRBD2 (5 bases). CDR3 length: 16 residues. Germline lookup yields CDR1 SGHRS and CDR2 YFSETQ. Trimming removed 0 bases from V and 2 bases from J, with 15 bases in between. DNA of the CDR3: TGCGCCAGCAGCTTGGACTGGGAGACTATAACCTACGAGCAGTACTTC. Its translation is CASSLDWETITYEQYF.

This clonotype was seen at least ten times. The CDR3 reads CASSAGGLNGYTF. CDR3 bases: TGTGCCAGCAGCGCGGGGGGGCTAAATGGCTACACCTTC. The rearrangement uses TRBV9 and TRBJ1-2; D possibly corresponds to TRBD1 (6 bases). Trimming shortened V by 3 bases and J by 6 bases, and 12 bases separated the two germline ends. The length of the CDR3 is 13 residues. The germline gives CDR1 SGDLS, CDR2 YYNGEE. Full variable domain (outside the CDR3, taken from reference TRBV9 and TRBJ1-2): DSGVTQTPKHLITATGQRVTLRCSPRSGDLSVYWYQQSLDQGLQFLIQYYNGEERAKGNILERFSAQQFPDLHSELNLSSLELGDSALYFCASSAGGLNGYTFGSGTRLTVV.

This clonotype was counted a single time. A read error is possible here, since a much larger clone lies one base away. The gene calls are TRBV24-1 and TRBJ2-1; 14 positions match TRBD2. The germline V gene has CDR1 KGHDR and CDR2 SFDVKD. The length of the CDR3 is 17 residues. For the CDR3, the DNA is TGTGCCACCAGTGATTTTAAGACTAGCGGGAGGGCCAATGAGCGGTTCTTC. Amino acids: CATSDFKTSGRANERFF.

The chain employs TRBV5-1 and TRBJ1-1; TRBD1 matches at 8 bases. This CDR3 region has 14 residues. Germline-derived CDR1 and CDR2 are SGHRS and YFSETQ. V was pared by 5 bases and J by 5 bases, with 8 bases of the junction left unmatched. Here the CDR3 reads CASSFSRGQTEAFF. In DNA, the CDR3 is TGCGCCAGCAGTTTTAGCAGGGGGCAAACTGAAGCTTTCTTT.

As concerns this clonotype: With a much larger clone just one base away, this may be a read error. The CDR3 sequence is CASSLGPYYIEQFF. CDR3 bases: TGCGCCAGCAGCCTTGGACCTTACTACATTGAGCAGTTCTTC. This rearrangement joins TRBV4-3 to TRBJ2-1; D is unclear. Germline V gene lookup returns CDR1 LGHNA and CDR2 YSLEER. This CDR3 contains 14 residues.

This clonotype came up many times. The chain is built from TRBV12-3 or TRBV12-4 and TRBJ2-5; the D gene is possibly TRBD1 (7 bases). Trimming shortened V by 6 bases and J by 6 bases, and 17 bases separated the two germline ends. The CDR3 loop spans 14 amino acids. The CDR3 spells CASSPMTGRKTQYF. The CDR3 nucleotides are TGTGCCAGCAGCCCCATGACAGGGAGGAAGACCCAGTACTTC.

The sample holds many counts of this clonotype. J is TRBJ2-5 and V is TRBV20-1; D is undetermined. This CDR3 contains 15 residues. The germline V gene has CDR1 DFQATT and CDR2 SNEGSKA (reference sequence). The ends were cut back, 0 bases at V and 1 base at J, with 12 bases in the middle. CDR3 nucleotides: TGCAGTGCTAGAGATGTACGCGGACGCCAAGAGACCCAGTACTTC. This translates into CSARDVRGRQETQYF.

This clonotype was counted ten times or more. CDR3 amino acids: CATSSWDNTDTQYF. CDR3 coding DNA: TGTGCCACCAGCAGCTGGGACAACACAGATACGCAGTATTTT. The J gene is TRBJ2-3, the V gene TRBV15; tentatively, D is TRBD1 (6 bases). Trimming shortened V by 3 bases and J by 2 bases, and 9 bases separated the two germline ends. This CDR3 spans 14 amino acids. Germline V gives CDR1 LNHNV, CDR2 YYDKDF (reference sequence).

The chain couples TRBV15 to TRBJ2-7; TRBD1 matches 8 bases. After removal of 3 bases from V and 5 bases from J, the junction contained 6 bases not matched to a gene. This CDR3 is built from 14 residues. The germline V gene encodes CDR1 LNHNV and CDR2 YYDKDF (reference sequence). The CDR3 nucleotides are TGTGCCACCAGCAGGCGGACAGGGCGGGACGAGCAGTACTTC. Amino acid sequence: CATSRRTGRDEQYF.

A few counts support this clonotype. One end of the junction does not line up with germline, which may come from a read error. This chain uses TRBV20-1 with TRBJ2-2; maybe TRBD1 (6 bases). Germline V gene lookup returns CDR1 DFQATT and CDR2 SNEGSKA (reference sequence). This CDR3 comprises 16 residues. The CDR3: CCAGLGASPLTGELFF. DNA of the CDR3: TGCTGTGCTGGATTGGGGGCTAGCCCACTCACCGGGGAGCTGTTTTTT.

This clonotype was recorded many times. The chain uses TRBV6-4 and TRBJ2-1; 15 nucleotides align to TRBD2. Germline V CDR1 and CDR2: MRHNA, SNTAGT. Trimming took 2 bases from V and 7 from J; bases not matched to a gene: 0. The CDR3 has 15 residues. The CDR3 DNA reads TGTGCCAGCAGTGACGGACTAGCGGGAGGGAATGAGCAGTTCTTC. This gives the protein CASSDGLAGGNEQFF.

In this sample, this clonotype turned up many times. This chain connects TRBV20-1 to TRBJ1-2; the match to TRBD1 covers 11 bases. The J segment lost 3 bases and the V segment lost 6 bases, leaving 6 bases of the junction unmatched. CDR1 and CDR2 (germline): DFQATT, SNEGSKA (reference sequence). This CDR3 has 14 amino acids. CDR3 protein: CSAWDRGNYYGYTF. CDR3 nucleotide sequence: TGCAGTGCGTGGGACAGGGGGAATTACTATGGCTACACCTTC.

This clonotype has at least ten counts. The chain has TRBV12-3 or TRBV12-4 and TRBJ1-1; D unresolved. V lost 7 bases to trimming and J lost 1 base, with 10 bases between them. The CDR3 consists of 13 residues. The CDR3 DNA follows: TGTGCCAGCAAGTTGTACCGGAACACTGAAGCTTTCTTT. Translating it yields CASKLYRNTEAFF.